The 24 T cell receptor beta chains listed next were all sequenced from one sample in a study of T cell repertoires in cytomegalovirus infection. The antigens of these receptors remain unknown. TCRdb used MiXCR to reprocess the reads, holding one entry per CDR3 protein. The sample lists about a million distinct CDR3 sequences, 31% occurring once. The sequencing here drew on cultured CD8+ T cells from PBMCs, taken from culture after CMV antigen stimulation. The receptors derive from a human donor in good health (CMV status not recorded). Some clones in this sample may be carry-over from other donors' samples.

The chain is built from TRBV19 and TRBJ2-2; D possibly matches TRBD1 or TRBD2 (5 bases each). The CDR3 totals 15 residues. V lost 5 bases and J 1 base, leaving 11 bases between the germline ends. CDR1 and CDR2 from the germline V gene are LNHDA and SQIVND (reference sequence). CDR3 nucleotide sequence: TGTGCCAGTAGTTCGGGACGGGAGAACACCGGGGAGCTGTTTTTT. Protein: CASSSGRENTGELFF.

This clonotype was seen a handful of times. The chain carries TRBV7-2 and TRBJ1-4; D call uncertain. Germline V lookup: CDR1 SGHTA, CDR2 FQGNSA. V was shortened by 4 bases and J by 8 bases, with 17 bases between the two germline ends. This CDR3 spans 15 amino acids. CDR3 DNA: TGTGCCAGCAGCTACCTGGAGAGGGTTGGGGAAAAACTGTTTTTT. This encodes CASSYLERVGEKLFF. Based on the CDR3 plus reference TRBV7-2 and TRBJ1-4, the full variable domain is GAGVSQSPSNKVTEKGKDVELRCDPISGHTALYWYRQSLGQGLEFLIYFQGNSAPDKSGLPSDRFSAERTGGSVSTLTIQRTQQEDSAVYLCASSYLERVGEKLFFGSGTQLSVL.

The sample holds a few counts of this clonotype. The chain has TRBV7-6 and TRBJ1-1; the D is unclear. Trimming left V 7 bases short and J 9 bases short, with 12 bases between. CDR1 and CDR2 from the germline V gene are SGHVS and FNYEAQ. CDR3 size: 11 residues. CDR3 sequence reads: CASTSGSQAFF. The DNA for the CDR3 is TGTGCCAGCACAAGCGGATCGCAAGCTTTCTTT.

Regarding this clonotype: The junction departs from germline at one end; a sequencing error may be responsible. The chain combines TRBV12-3 or TRBV12-4 with TRBJ1-2; D is unresolved. This CDR3 is 13 amino acids long. CDR3: CASSQTSRRGFTF. CDR3 nucleotides: TGTGCCAGCAGTCAAACGTCCCGGCGTGGCTTCACCTTC.

The chain uses TRBV12-3 or TRBV12-4 and TRBJ2-7; D call uncertain. With 5 bases removed from V and 0 bases from J, the gap between germline ends came to 8 bases. The CDR3 extends over 13 amino acids. The CDR3 loop reads CASSLFLSYEQYF. For the CDR3, the DNA is TGTGCCAGCAGTCTCTTCCTCTCCTACGAGCAGTACTTC.

This clonotype was seen just once. The CDR3 region is CASSRGAGTTEAYTF. CDR3 sequence (DNA): TGTGCCAGCAGCCGAGGAGCCGGGACAACTGAGGCCTACACCTTC. The chain joins TRBV3-1 to TRBJ1-2, with D possibly matching TRBD1 (6 bases). CDR3 length equals 15 residues. V lost 4 bases, J lost 10 bases, and 22 bases lay in between. Germline values: CDR1 LGHDT, CDR2 YNNKEL (reference sequence).

V gene TRBV7-9 combines with J gene TRBJ2-1, with TRBD1 matching 9 bases. The CDR3 is 15 amino acids. CDR1 and CDR2 (germline): SEHNR, FQNEAQ (reference sequence). The ends lost 5 bases at V and 8 bases at J; junction bases unmatched: 10. CDR3 amino acids: CASSPDRGVGDEQFF. Here the CDR3 DNA reads TGTGCCAGCAGCCCCGACAGGGGGGTGGGAGATGAGCAGTTCTTC.

This clonotype was counted many times. This chain links TRBV6-2 or TRBV6-3 with TRBJ2-2; 14 bases map to TRBD2. The trim removed 6 bases at V and 5 bases at J, leaving 8 bases unmatched. Per the germline V gene, CDR1 is MNHEY and CDR2 is SVGEGT. The CDR3 consists of 17 residues. The CDR3 sequence is CASRRTSGGPRTGELFF. The CDR3 DNA sequence: TGTGCCAGCAGAAGGACTAGCGGGGGGCCGAGGACCGGGGAGCTGTTTTTT.

The chain employs TRBV12-3 or TRBV12-4 and TRBJ2-7; TRBD1 matches at 10 bases. The ends lost 6 bases at V and 4 bases at J; junction bases unmatched: 3. This CDR3 region has 13 residues. CDR3 DNA sequence: TGTGCCAGCAGGGGGACAGGGGAATACGAGCAGTACTTC. This codes for CASRGTGEYEQYF.

V and J are TRBV4-1 and TRBJ2-7; perhaps TRBD2 as D (6 bases). The CDR3 length is 16 residues. V was clipped by 0 bases and J by 3 bases, with 15 bases between them. Germline-derived CDR1 and CDR2 are MGHRA and YSYEKL. The CDR3 DNA reads as TGCGCCAGCAGCCAAGAGTCGGAGGGTGTTGGCTACGAGCAGTACTTC. Its translation: CASSQESEGVGYEQYF.

The chain links TRBV12-3 or TRBV12-4 to TRBJ2-7; D is perhaps TRBD2 (6 bases). V lost 7 bases to trimming and J lost 4 bases, with 17 bases between them. This CDR3 has 14 amino acids. CDR3 bases: TGTGCCAGCACCCCCCGGGAGAATTTTTACGAGCAGTACTTC. It is translated as CASTPRENFYEQYF.

This clonotype was observed a few times. The gene calls are TRBV20-1 and TRBJ2-1; D is tentatively TRBD1 or TRBD2 (5 bases each). The CDR3 length is 13 residues. CDR1 is DFQATT and CDR2 is SNEGSKA in the germline V gene (reference sequence). V was cut by 8 bases and J by 10 bases, with 21 bases left in between. The CDR3 loop reads CSFSLVGLQEQFF. CDR3 bases: TGCAGTTTTTCACTAGTGGGGCTACAGGAGCAGTTCTTC.

In its sample, this clonotype was seen many times. The gene calls are TRBV28 and TRBJ1-1, with D possibly being TRBD1 (5 bases). The ends were cut back, 6 bases at V and 3 bases at J, with 20 bases in the middle. Germline CDR1 and CDR2: MDHEN and SYDVKM. This CDR3 has 16 amino acids. The CDR3 protein is CASSGEPGTADTEAFF. In DNA, the CDR3 is TGTGCCAGCAGCGGGGAACCGGGGACGGCTGACACTGAAGCTTTCTTT.

The chain has TRBV7-9 and TRBJ2-1; 7 bases are a match to TRBD1. Germline CDR1 is SEHNR and CDR2 is FQNEAQ (reference sequence). There are 14 residues in the CDR3. Trimming cost V 0 bases and J 15 bases; bases outside gene matches: 11. The CDR3: CASSLANTGAEAFF. DNA of the CDR3: TGTGCCAGCAGCTTAGCTAATACAGGGGCAGAAGCGTTCTTC.

This clonotype has just a few counts. CDR3 sequence (DNA): TGTGCCAGCAGCCAAGCGGCCCGGGGGTGGATGAACACTGAAGCTTTCTTT. Its protein is CASSQAARGWMNTEAFF. The chain couples TRBV3-1 to TRBJ1-1; tentatively, D is TRBD1 (5 bases). The ends were cut back, 1 base at V and 0 bases at J, with 15 bases in the middle. The V gene's germline CDR1 is LGHDT and CDR2 YNNKEL (reference sequence). The CDR3 contains 17 residues.

The chain employs TRBV29-1 and TRBJ2-3; the match to TRBD1 covers 8 bases. There are 17 residues in the CDR3. The V gene end was trimmed by 5 bases and the J gene end by 6 bases; junction bases not matched to a gene: 19. CDR1 is SQVTM and CDR2 is ANQGSEA in the germline V gene. In nucleotides, the CDR3 is TGCAGCGTTCAAAAACCGCGGAGGACAGGGATAGGGGATACGCAGTATTTT. Translating it yields CSVQKPRRTGIGDTQYF.

The chain joins TRBV3-1 to TRBJ2-6; the D is unclear. V was pared by 3 bases and J by 0 bases, with 3 bases between. The CDR3 is made up of 14 amino acids. Germline loops: CDR1 LGHDT, CDR2 YNNKEL (reference sequence). CDR3 sequence: CASSHFSGANVLTF. The CDR3 coding sequence is TGTGCCAGCAGCCATTTCTCTGGGGCCAACGTCCTGACTTTC.

This clonotype was observed a few times. The genes are TRBV20-1 and TRBJ1-4, with TRBD1 as a possible D gene (5 bases). The CDR3 loop spans 13 amino acids. Germline lookup yields CDR1 DFQATT and CDR2 SNEGSKA (reference sequence). Trimming took 5 bases from V and 5 from J, leaving 12 bases between them. The chain's CDR3 is CSALGETNEKLFF. CDR3 in DNA: TGCAGTGCTTTGGGGGAGACGAATGAAAAACTGTTTTTT.

The chain has TRBV6-2 or TRBV6-3 and TRBJ2-7, with a possible D match to TRBD2 (6 bases). The V gene lost 2 bases and the J gene lost 2 bases, with 10 bases spanning the gap. Germline CDR1 and CDR2: MNHEY and SVGEGT. The CDR3 totals 14 residues. CDR3 sequence reads: CASSYDGGAYEQYV. The DNA for the CDR3 is TGTGCCAGCAGTTACGACGGGGGAGCCTACGAGCAGTACGTC.

The V and J genes are TRBV6-5 and TRBJ2-1; D gene ambiguous. V lost 4 bases and J lost 7, with 17 bases in between. The germline V gene has CDR1 MNHEY and CDR2 SVGAGI. The CDR3 length is 15 residues. The CDR3 reads CASSFFSSSLNEQFF. CDR3 DNA sequence: TGTGCCAGCAGTTTCTTCTCCTCCTCTTTGAATGAGCAGTTCTTC.

Only a few counts were recorded for this clonotype. This rearrangement joins TRBV27 to TRBJ1-2, with a tentative D call TRBD1 (5 bases). Germline V gene sequence: CDR1 MNHEY, CDR2 SMNVEV (reference sequence). V shed 4 bases and J shed 4 bases, with 16 bases lying between them. The CDR3 has 15 residues. CDR3: CASSWTGRSVYGYTF. CDR3 nucleotide sequence: TGTGCCAGCAGTTGGACGGGACGCTCGGTCTATGGCTACACCTTC.

The chain joins TRBV12-3 or TRBV12-4 to TRBJ2-7; the D is unclear. V gave up 5 bases and J gave up 3 bases, with 11 bases separating them. The length of the CDR3 is 13 residues. CDR3 coding DNA: TGTGCCAGCAGTGCCTCCTTAGGCTACGAGCAGTACGTC. It yields the protein CASSASLGYEQYV.

This clonotype has ten or more counts. The V and J genes are TRBV6-1 and TRBJ2-2; 12 bases agree with TRBD2. Per the germline V gene, CDR1 is MNHNS and CDR2 is SASEGT. The CDR3 covers 15 residues. The ends lost 5 bases at V and 5 bases at J; junction bases unmatched: 3. The CDR3 protein is CASSPTSGGTGELFF. CDR3 nucleotides: TGTGCCAGCAGTCCAACTAGCGGGGGGACCGGGGAGCTGTTTTTT.

This clonotype was observed a few times. This chain's CDR3 is CASSFVGGSTDTQYF. The CDR3 DNA is TGTGCCAGCAGTTTTGTTGGGGGGAGCACAGATACGCAGTATTTT. The genes are TRBV27 and TRBJ2-3; maybe TRBD2 (6 bases). Per germline, CDR1 MNHEY and CDR2 SMNVEV (reference sequence). The CDR3 consists of 15 residues. The germline V and J ends were trimmed by 3 bases and 0 bases, with 10 bases remaining between them.